This T cell receptor beta chain was profiled in a study of shared clonotypes between healthy human individuals. Per germline, CDR1 MGHRA and CDR2 YSYEKL. Trimming took 0 bases from V and 4 from J; bases not matched to a gene: 3. The CDR3 loop spans 14 amino acids. Over several immunoSEQ plates, each subset's genomic DNA was distributed in even portions. Libraries were prepared by immunoSEQ multiplex PCR; TCRdb keeps only in-frame clonotypes and omits some of them. The table shows roughly 500,000 clones, with 76% occurring only once. Every donor was a Caucasian adult from Nashville, Tennessee. About 84 million PBMCs supplied genomic DNA for unsorted samples.

The receptor's source is a woman aged 35 to 49 in good health. Some clones in this sample may be carry-over from other donors' samples. Specimen: PBMCs. The chain recombines TRBV4-1 with TRBJ2-7; 7 positions agree with TRBD1. CDR3 sequence: CASSQEQGQYEQYF. CDR3 DNA: TGCGCCAGCAGCCAAGAACAGGGGCAGTACGAGCAGTACTTC.